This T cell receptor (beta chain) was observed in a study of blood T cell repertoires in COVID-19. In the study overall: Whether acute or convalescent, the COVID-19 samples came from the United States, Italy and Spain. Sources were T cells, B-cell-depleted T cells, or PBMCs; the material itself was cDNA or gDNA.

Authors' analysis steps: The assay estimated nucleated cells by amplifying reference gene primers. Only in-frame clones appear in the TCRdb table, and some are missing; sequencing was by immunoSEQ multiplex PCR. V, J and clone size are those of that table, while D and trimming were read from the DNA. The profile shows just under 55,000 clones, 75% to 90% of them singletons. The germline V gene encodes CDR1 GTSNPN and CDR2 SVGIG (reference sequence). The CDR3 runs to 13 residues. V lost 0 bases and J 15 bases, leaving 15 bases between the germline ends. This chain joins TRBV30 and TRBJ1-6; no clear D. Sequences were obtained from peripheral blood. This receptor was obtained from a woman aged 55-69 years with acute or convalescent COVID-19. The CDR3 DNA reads TGTGCCTGGAGTGTAGGGATGGCAGCGGGCCTCCACTTT. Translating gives CAWSVGMAAGLHF.